The TCR beta chain under discussion was sequenced for a study of CD8 T cells in ankylosing spondylitis. V was pared by 4 bases and J by 6 bases, with 10 bases between. The CDR3 spans 13 residues. The germline CDR1 and CDR2 sequences are SGHKS and YYEKEE (reference sequence). TCRdb ran MiXCR on the 5' RACE reads and lists one entry per CDR3 protein. The sample carries about 200,000 distinct CDR3 sequences, more than 10% recorded once. The material sequenced was blood, either unsorted or a sorted T cell fraction (not recorded which). The receptor comes from a male donor with ankylosing spondylitis or in good health (not recorded which). The chain is built from TRBV5-5 and TRBJ2-2; D gene ambiguous. The CDR3 DNA reads TGTGCCAGCAGCGCTCTAGGTTCCGGGGAGCTGTTTTTT. Protein product: CASSALGSGELFF.